These 3 T cell receptor beta chains originate from one sample sequenced in a study of blood T cell repertoires in COVID-19 (dated by TCRdb to 2018 to 2020). The protocol used for the library was the immunoSEQ multiplex PCR assay. The table was pulled from immuneACCESS by TCRdb, which kept in-frame rearrangements only. Such tables lose some clones; where checked, under half of the loss comes from unresolved V genes, and the rest has no known cause. This sample has around 250,000 clones in its table, and approximately 88% of those were observed once. Of the sample, 1% to 1.5% falls within the top ten clones. The sequenced material came from PBMCs or T cells enriched from blood (not recorded which). Every receptor here comes from a woman aged 35 to 49 with acute COVID-19.

The rearrangement links TRBV9 to TRBJ2-2, with no clear D. The CDR3 has 12 residues. The ends were cut back, 3 bases at V and 6 bases at J, with 6 bases in the middle. Germline assignment: CDR1 SGDLS and CDR2 YYNGEE. The CDR3 loop is CASSGGSGELFF. CDR3 bases: TGTGCCAGCAGCGGCGGTTCCGGGGAGCTGTTTTTT.

The J gene is TRBJ1-1, the V gene TRBV5-1; 8 positions agree with TRBD1. Losses at the gene ends were 1 base for V and 6 bases for J; bases not matched to a gene: 5. Germline values: CDR1 SGHRS, CDR2 YFSETQ. The CDR3 has 14 residues. CDR3 in DNA: TGCGCCAGCAGCTTGACGGGACAGGCCCCTGAAGCTTTCTTT. It yields the protein CASSLTGQAPEAFF. The full variable domain, rest sourced from reference TRBV5-1 and TRBJ1-1, is KAGVTQTPRYLIKTRGQQVTLSCSPISGHRSVSWYQQTPGQGLQFLFEYFSETQRNKGNFPGRFSGRQFSNSRSEMNVSTLELGDSALYLCASSLTGQAPEAFFGQGTRLTVV.

This clone was observed a handful of times. The chain has TRBV5-1 and TRBJ1-3; the D gene is possibly TRBD1 (6 bases). The CDR3 extends over 15 amino acids. CDR1 and CDR2 from the germline V gene are SGHRS and YFSETQ. Trimming removed 4 bases from V and 1 base from J, with 12 bases in between. In DNA form, the CDR3 reads TGCGCCAGCAGCGGGGGTACAGGGTCTGGAAACACCATATATTTT. This translates into CASSGGTGSGNTIYF.